A single sample is the source of the 24 T cell receptor beta chains below, sequenced in a study of PD-L1 blockade in urothelial cancer. Indicated time point: peripheral blood 6 weeks after treatment start. Using immunoSEQ multiplex PCR, the repertoire was profiled, and TCRdb retains in-frame clones only, with some absent. The table lists approximately 36,000 clones, roughly 82% of them singletons. The input for sequencing was PBMCs, taken around atezolizumab (anti-PD-L1) treatment. Every receptor here comes from a man aged 35 to 55 with urothelial cancer.

CDR3 DNA sequence: TGTGCCAGCAGCTGGGCCACCGAGCAGTACTTC. This sequence encodes CASSWATEQYF. The chain combines TRBV2 with TRBJ2-7; D is uncertain. Trimming removed 6 bases at V and 6 bases at J, with 9 bases between. This CDR3 is 11 amino acids long. Germline lookup yields CDR1 SNHLY and CDR2 FYNNEI.

A remark on this clone: One end of the junction is discordant with germline, which a read error may explain. This sequence joins TRBV6-7 and TRBJ1-2, with TRBD1 matching 7 bases. TRBV6-7 is given ORF status, its function remaining uncertain. CDR3 length equals 11 residues. As DNA, the CDR3 is TGTGCCAGCCCGCGGGACAGAGAGAACCACTTC. Protein: CASPRDRENHF.

The CDR3 sequence is CASSIGVEQYF. The DNA for the CDR3 is TGTGCCAGTAGTATTGGAGTCGAGCAGTACTTC. V usage is TRBV19 and J usage is TRBJ2-7; no definite D call. This CDR3 has 11 amino acids. V dropped 3 bases and J dropped 6 bases, with 6 bases sitting between them. CDR1 and CDR2 (germline): LNHDA, SQIVND (reference sequence).

In this sample, this clone is medium-sized. The chain joins TRBV10-3 to TRBJ1-4; D call uncertain. CDR1 and CDR2 (germline): ENHRY, SYGVKD. The ends were cut back, 6 bases at V and 0 bases at J, with 17 bases in the middle. The CDR3 consists of 17 residues. CDR3 amino acids: CAISVGGEGATNEKLFF. As DNA, the CDR3 is TGTGCCATCAGCGTAGGCGGAGAAGGTGCAACTAATGAAAAACTGTTTTTT.

The rearrangement joins TRBV5-8 to TRBJ1-1, with 10 bases lining up with TRBD1. The CDR3 consists of 16 residues. J gave up 2 bases and V 1 base, and 5 bases lay outside the gene matches. From germline, CDR1 is SGHTS and CDR2 YDEGEE. The CDR3, as DNA: TGTGCCAGCAGCTTGAGGGACAGGGGCGCTAACACTGAAGCTTTCTTT. Translated, it gives CASSLRDRGANTEAFF.

The chain links TRBV5-8 to TRBJ1-1; D is unresolved. The CDR3 is made up of 14 amino acids. The germline CDR1 and CDR2 sequences are SGHTS and YDEGEE. The ends were cut back, 0 bases at V and 3 bases at J, with 9 bases in the middle. The CDR3 nucleotides read TGTGCCAGCAGCTTGGATTACGGGGACACTGAAGCTTTCTTT. Protein: CASSLDYGDTEAFF. The variable domain in full, completed from reference TRBV5-8 and TRBJ1-1, reads EAGVTQSPTHLIKTRGQQATLRCSPISGHTSVYWYQQALGLGLQFLLWYDEGEERNRGNFPPRFSGRQFPNYSSELNVNALELEDSALYLCASSLDYGDTEAFFGQGTRLTVV.

V usage is TRBV19 and J usage is TRBJ2-1; 10 bases are shared with TRBD2. Germline CDR1 and CDR2: LNHDA and SQIVND (reference sequence). There are 14 residues in the CDR3. The V gene end was trimmed by 3 bases and the J gene end by 9 bases; junction bases not matched to a gene: 5. The CDR3 nucleotides are TGTGCCAGTAGTATCCTAGCGGGAGAAGTTGAGCAGTTCTTC. It encodes CASSILAGEVEQFF.

This sequence joins TRBV9 and TRBJ1-1; D unclear. CDR1 and CDR2 from the germline V gene are SGDLS and YYNGEE. V shed 4 bases and J shed 1 base, with 8 bases lying between them. The CDR3 is 13 amino acids. In nucleotides, the CDR3 is TGTGCCAGCAGCACCCGACAGAACACTGAAGCTTTCTTT. Translated: CASSTRQNTEAFF. Based on the CDR3 plus reference TRBV9 and TRBJ1-1, the full variable domain is DSGVTQTPKHLITATGQRVTLRCSPRSGDLSVYWYQQSLDQGLQFLIQYYNGEERAKGNILERFSAQQFPDLHSELNLSSLELGDSALYFCASSTRQNTEAFFGQGTRLTVV.

This clone has just one count. The gene calls are TRBV5-1 and TRBJ2-7; TRBD1 matches at 10 bases. The V segment lost 4 bases and the J segment 2 bases; nucleotides outside the gene matches: 9. Germline V gives CDR1 SGHRS, CDR2 YFSETQ. The CDR3 contains 16 residues. The CDR3, as DNA: TGCGCCAGCAGCGAACAACCGGGACAGGGGACCTACGAGCAGTACTTC. Its protein product is CASSEQPGQGTYEQYF.

The V gene is TRBV7-2, the J gene TRBJ1-2; perhaps TRBD1 as D (5 bases). Germline V gives CDR1 SGHTA, CDR2 FQGNSA. Trimming cost V 5 bases and J 2 bases, with 12 bases left between them. This CDR3 region has 14 residues. The CDR3 loop reads CASSPLTANYGYTF. As DNA, the CDR3 is TGTGCCAGCAGCCCATTGACAGCGAACTATGGCTACACCTTC.

The CDR3 region has the DNA TGTGCCAGCAGCTTAGATGGGGCGGATACGCAGTATTTT. Encoded protein: CASSLDGADTQYF. The chain uses TRBV11-3 and TRBJ2-3; D is perhaps TRBD1 (5 bases). From germline, CDR1 is SGHNT and CDR2 YENEEA. The CDR3 runs 13 residues. V shed 0 bases and J shed 6 bases, with 7 bases lying between them. Variable domain in full (rest from reference TRBV11-3 and TRBJ2-3): EAGVVQSPRYKIIEKKQPVAFWCNPISGHNTLYWYLQNLGQGPELLIRYENEEAVDDSQLPKDRFSAERLKGVDSTLKIQPAELGDSAVYLCASSLDGADTQYFGPGTRLTVL.

The genes are TRBV6-6 and TRBJ1-2, with D hard to call. Germline V gene lookup returns CDR1 MNHNY and CDR2 SVGAGI (reference sequence). V was cut by 8 bases and J by 1 base, with 11 bases left in between. The CDR3 sequence is 13 residues long. The CDR3 reads CASLRGDNYGYTF. CDR3 coding DNA: TGTGCCAGCTTACGGGGAGATAACTATGGCTACACCTTC.

The chain combines TRBV30 with TRBJ2-1; TRBD1 might be the D (5 bases). The CDR3 consists of 15 residues. The germline CDR1 and CDR2 sequences are GTSNPN and SVGIG (reference sequence). The V end lost 3 bases, the J end lost 4 bases, and 16 bases lay between the germline ends. CDR3 sequence: CAWSLGLLEYNEQFF. The CDR3 coding sequence is TGTGCCTGGAGCCTGGGGCTCCTAGAGTACAATGAGCAGTTCTTC. Combining the CDR3 with reference TRBV30 and TRBJ2-1 gives the whole variable domain SQTIHQWPATLVQPVGSPLSLECTVEGTSNPNLYWYRQAAGRGLQLLFYSVGIGQISSEVPQNLSASRPQDRQFILSSKKLLLSDSGFYLCAWSLGLLEYNEQFFGPGTRLTVL.

The rearrangement joins TRBV19 to TRBJ1-1; D possibly corresponds to TRBD1 (6 bases). From germline, CDR1 is LNHDA and CDR2 SQIVND (reference sequence). The V and J ends lost 4 bases and 4 bases respectively, with 13 bases between them. The CDR3 spans 14 residues. The CDR3 DNA follows: TGTGCCAGTAGTACAACCGGGACAAGCACTGAAGCTTTCTTT. Encoded protein: CASSTTGTSTEAFF.

The rearrangement links TRBV5-1 to TRBJ1-3, with D perhaps TRBD1 (6 bases). Trimming stripped 4 bases from V and 3 bases from J, with 8 bases between. In germline, CDR1 is SGHRS, CDR2 YFSETQ. The CDR3 is made up of 13 amino acids. CDR3 protein: CASSPGVGNTIYF. For the CDR3, the DNA is TGCGCCAGCAGCCCAGGGGTTGGAAACACCATATATTTT.

This clone was detected only a few times. The V gene is TRBV4-3, the J gene TRBJ2-1; D gene unclear. Germline assignment: CDR1 LGHNA and CDR2 YSLEER. The CDR3 is 13 residues long. The germline V and J ends were trimmed by 2 bases and 4 bases, with 6 bases remaining between them. The CDR3: CASSQQFYNEQFF. The CDR3 bases are TGCGCCAGCAGCCAACAGTTTTACAATGAGCAGTTCTTC.

The chain uses TRBV6-5 and TRBJ2-1; possible D gene TRBD1, 5 bases. The CDR3 loop spans 16 amino acids. Germline-derived CDR1 and CDR2 are MNHEY and SVGAGI. Trimming pared 4 bases from V and 0 bases from J, leaving 13 bases between. The CDR3: CASSLEGAGSYNEQFF. CDR3 in DNA: TGTGCCAGCAGTTTAGAAGGGGCCGGCTCCTACAATGAGCAGTTCTTC.

This clone was observed a single time. The V and J genes are TRBV27 and TRBJ1-2; 9 bases line up with TRBD1. The CDR3 loop spans 13 amino acids. The V gene end was trimmed by 5 bases and the J gene end by 3 bases; junction bases not matched to a gene: 1. Per the germline V gene, CDR1 is MNHEY and CDR2 is SMNVEV (reference sequence). CDR3 amino acids: CASSGQGHYGYTF. CDR3 coding DNA: TGTGCCAGCAGTGGACAGGGGCACTATGGCTACACCTTC.

The chain couples TRBV30 to TRBJ2-1; D possibly corresponds to TRBD2 (5 bases). Germline CDR1 and CDR2: GTSNPN and SVGIG (reference sequence). The CDR3 runs to 15 residues. The V end was cut by 5 bases, the J end by 4 bases, with 18 bases between. CDR3 nucleotides: TGTGCCTGGTCGGGGTCCTCCCTTGGTTACAATGAGCAGTTCTTC. Translating it yields CAWSGSSLGYNEQFF.

This clone was counted only a few times. CDR3 DNA sequence: TGCGCCAGCAGCTGGCTAGCGGGAGGGTCGGAGACCCAGTACTTC. The encoded protein is CASSWLAGGSETQYF. The chain carries TRBV5-1 and TRBJ2-5; 12 bases line up with TRBD2. Germline assignment: CDR1 SGHRS and CDR2 YFSETQ. With V trimmed by 3 bases and J by 5 bases, 5 bases remained unmatched. This CDR3 comprises 15 residues. The variable domain in full, completed from reference TRBV5-1 and TRBJ2-5, reads KAGVTQTPRYLIKTRGQQVTLSCSPISGHRSVSWYQQTPGQGLQFLFEYFSETQRNKGNFPGRFSGRQFSNSRSEMNVSTLELGDSALYLCASSWLAGGSETQYFGPGTRLLVL.

The chain joins TRBV5-8 to TRBJ1-5; D not certain. CDR1 and CDR2 (germline): SGHTS, YDEGEE. Trimming removed 0 bases from V and 4 bases from J, with 5 bases in between. CDR3 length: 13 amino acids. This chain's CDR3 is CASSLEQNQPQHF. The CDR3 nucleotides are TGTGCCAGCAGCTTGGAACAGAATCAGCCCCAGCATTTT.

This rearrangement joins TRBV9 to TRBJ2-1; 12 bases match TRBD2. The CDR3 contains 14 residues. Germline V CDR1 and CDR2: SGDLS, YYNGEE. V dropped 3 bases and J dropped 7; count of bases not matched to a gene: 2. The CDR3 sequence: CASSGTSGANEQFF. The CDR3 DNA follows: TGTGCCAGCAGCGGGACTAGCGGGGCTAATGAGCAGTTCTTC.

The J gene is TRBJ2-7, the V gene TRBV7-3; maybe TRBD2 (5 bases). The CDR3 runs to 14 residues. From germline, CDR1 is SGHTA and CDR2 FQGTGA. V lost 2 bases, J lost 5 bases, and 13 bases lay in between. CDR3 in amino acids: CASSLEGLGNEQYF. The CDR3 bases are TGTGCCAGCAGCTTAGAGGGCCTTGGGAACGAGCAGTACTTC.

The gene calls are TRBV30 and TRBJ1-2, with 7 bases aligning to TRBD1. V gave up 4 bases and J gave up 2 bases; unmatched junction bases: 4. Germline values: CDR1 GTSNPN, CDR2 SVGIG (reference sequence). The CDR3 runs to 13 residues. DNA for the CDR3: TGTGCCTGGAAGACAGGGTGGAACTATGGCTACACCTTC. The encoded protein is CAWKTGWNYGYTF. Full variable domain (rest looked up from reference TRBV30 and TRBJ1-2): SQTIHQWPATLVQPVGSPLSLECTVEGTSNPNLYWYRQAAGRGLQLLFYSVGIGQISSEVPQNLSASRPQDRQFILSSKKLLLSDSGFYLCAWKTGWNYGYTFGSGTRLTVV.